This T cell receptor (beta chain) came from a study of blood T cells in healthy people across ages. On the study more broadly: Template switching recovered approximately one barcoded beta molecule for every two T cells.

Points from the study as a whole: Estimates drawn from one million T cells were deemed to understate diversity.

With respect to this clonotype: Its target is not known.

Sample-barcoded 5' priming and a J-beta primer mix drove a second PCR of 7 to 11 cycles. Each CDR3 protein is one row after TCRdb ran MiXCR on the 5' RACE reads. The profile shows some 940,000 distinct CDR3 sequences, approximately 32% of them singletons. This CDR3 is 14 amino acids long. Germline trimming cut 6 bases from V and 3 bases from J; bases unmatched to any gene: 10. Germline V CDR1 and CDR2: DFQATT, SNEGSKA (reference sequence). In addition, the sample was reused for a study of T cells of mothers and their children. In that study: In the second PCR, M1S primer introduced barcodes and 2-4 random bases.

The chain joins TRBV20-1 to TRBJ2-7; 8 nucleotides line up with TRBD2. The clonotype was recovered from a woman aged 40 to 55 in good health. Sequencing input: blood. CDR3 in amino acids: CSAADHGGGYEQYF. DNA for the CDR3: TGCAGTGCGGCGGACCACGGGGGGGGCTACGAGCAGTACTTC.